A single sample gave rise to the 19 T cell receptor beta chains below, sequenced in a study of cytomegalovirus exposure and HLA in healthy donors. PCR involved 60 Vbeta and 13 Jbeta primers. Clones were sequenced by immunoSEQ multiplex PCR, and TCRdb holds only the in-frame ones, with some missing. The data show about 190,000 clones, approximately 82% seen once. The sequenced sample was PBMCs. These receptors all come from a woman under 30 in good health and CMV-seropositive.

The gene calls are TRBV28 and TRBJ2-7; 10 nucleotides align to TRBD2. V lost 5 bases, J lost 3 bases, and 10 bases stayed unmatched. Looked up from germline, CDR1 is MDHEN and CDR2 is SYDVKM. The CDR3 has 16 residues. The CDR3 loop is CASSGSSGGLYYEQYF. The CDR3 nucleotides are TGTGCCAGCAGTGGATCTAGCGGGGGACTATACTACGAGCAGTACTTC. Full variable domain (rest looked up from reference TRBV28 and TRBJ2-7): DVKVTQSSRYLVKRTGEKVFLECVQDMDHENMFWYRQDPGLGLRLIYFSYDVKMKEKGDIPEGYSVSREKKERFSLILESASTNQTSMYLCASSGSSGGLYYEQYFGPGTRLTVT.

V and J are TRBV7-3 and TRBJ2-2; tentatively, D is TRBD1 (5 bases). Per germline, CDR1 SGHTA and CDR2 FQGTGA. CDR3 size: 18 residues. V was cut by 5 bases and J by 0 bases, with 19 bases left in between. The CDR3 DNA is TGTGCCAGCAGCCCTCAAGGGGCTGGAGAAACGAACACCGGGGAGCTGTTTTTT. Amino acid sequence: CASSPQGAGETNTGELFF.

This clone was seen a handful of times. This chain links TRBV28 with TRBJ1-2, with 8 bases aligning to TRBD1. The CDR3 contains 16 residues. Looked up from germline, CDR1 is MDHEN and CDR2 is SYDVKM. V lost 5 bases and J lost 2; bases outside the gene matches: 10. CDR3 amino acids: CASSDRGDRGNYGYTF. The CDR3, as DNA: TGTGCCAGCAGTGACAGAGGAGACAGGGGAAACTATGGCTACACCTTC.

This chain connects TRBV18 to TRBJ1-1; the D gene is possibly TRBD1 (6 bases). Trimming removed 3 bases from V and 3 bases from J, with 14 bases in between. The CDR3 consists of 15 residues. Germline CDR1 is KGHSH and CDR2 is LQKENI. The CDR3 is CASSPPAGADTEAFF. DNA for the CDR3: TGTGCCAGCTCACCCCCCGCAGGGGCGGACACTGAAGCTTTCTTT.

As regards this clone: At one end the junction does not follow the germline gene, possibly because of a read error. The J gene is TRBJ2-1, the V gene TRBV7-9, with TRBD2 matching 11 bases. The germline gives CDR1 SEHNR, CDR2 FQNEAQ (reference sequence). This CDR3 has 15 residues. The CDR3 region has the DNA TGTTCCAGCAGCTCCAGGCTAGCGGGGGGTGGGGAGCAGTTCTTC. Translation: CSSSSRLAGGGEQFF.

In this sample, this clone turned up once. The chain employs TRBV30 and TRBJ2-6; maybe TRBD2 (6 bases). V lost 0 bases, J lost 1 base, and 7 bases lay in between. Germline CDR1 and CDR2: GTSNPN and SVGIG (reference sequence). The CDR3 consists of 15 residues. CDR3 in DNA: TGTGCCTGGAGTGTTCGGGGGTCTGGGGCCAACGTCCTGACTTTC. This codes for CAWSVRGSGANVLTF.

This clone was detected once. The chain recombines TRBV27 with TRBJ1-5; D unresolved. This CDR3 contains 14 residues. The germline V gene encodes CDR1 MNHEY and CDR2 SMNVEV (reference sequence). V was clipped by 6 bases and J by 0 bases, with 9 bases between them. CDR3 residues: CASRGPYSNQPQHF. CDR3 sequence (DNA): TGTGCCAGCAGGGGCCCGTATAGCAATCAGCCCCAGCATTTT.

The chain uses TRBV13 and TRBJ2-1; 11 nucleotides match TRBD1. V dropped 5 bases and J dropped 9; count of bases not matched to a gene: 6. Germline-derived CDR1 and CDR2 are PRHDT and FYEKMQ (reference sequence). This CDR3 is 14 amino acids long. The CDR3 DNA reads TGTGCCAGCAGCCCCAGGACAGGGGGCTTTGAGCAGTTCTTC. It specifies CASSPRTGGFEQFF.

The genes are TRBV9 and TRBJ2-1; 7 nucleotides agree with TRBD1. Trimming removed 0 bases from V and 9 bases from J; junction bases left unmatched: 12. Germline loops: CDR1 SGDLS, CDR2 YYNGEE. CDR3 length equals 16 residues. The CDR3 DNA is TGTGCCAGCAGCGTAGCAGGGGGAGCCAAATCGGGTGAGCAGTTCTTC. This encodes CASSVAGGAKSGEQFF.

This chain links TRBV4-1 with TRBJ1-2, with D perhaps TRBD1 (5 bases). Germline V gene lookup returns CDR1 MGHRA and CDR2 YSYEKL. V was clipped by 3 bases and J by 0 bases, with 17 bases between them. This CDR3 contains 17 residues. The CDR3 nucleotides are TGCGCCAGCAGCCAGGGTCTGGGGCCGCTAGCTAACTATGGCTACACCTTC. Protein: CASSQGLGPLANYGYTF.

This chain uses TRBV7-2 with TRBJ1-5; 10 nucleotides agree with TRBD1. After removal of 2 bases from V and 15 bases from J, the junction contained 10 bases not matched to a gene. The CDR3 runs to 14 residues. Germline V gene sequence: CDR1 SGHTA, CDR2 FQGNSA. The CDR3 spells CASSLLGQGRLLHF. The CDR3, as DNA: TGTGCCAGCAGCTTATTGGGACAGGGGCGCCTCCTGCATTTT.

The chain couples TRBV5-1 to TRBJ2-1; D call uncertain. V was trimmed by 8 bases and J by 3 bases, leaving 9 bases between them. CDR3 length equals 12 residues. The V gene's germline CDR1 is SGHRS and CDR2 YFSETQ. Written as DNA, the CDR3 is TGCGCCAGATGCACTGTCTACAATGAGCAGTTCTTC. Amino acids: CARCTVYNEQFF.

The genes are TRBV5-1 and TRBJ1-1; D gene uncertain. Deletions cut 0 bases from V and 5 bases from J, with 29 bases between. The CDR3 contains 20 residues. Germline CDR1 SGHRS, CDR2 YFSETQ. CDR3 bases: TGCGCCAGCAGCTTGGCTTCTACTAGTTGGGTCAGGAGGGATTGGACTGAAGCTTTCTTT. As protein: CASSLASTSWVRRDWTEAFF.

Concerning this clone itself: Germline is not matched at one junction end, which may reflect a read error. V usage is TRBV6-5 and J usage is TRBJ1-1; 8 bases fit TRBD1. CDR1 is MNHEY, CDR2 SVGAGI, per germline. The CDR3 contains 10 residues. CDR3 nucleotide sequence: TGCCCAGGGGGCCGCACTGAAGCTTTCTTT. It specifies CPGGRTEAFF.

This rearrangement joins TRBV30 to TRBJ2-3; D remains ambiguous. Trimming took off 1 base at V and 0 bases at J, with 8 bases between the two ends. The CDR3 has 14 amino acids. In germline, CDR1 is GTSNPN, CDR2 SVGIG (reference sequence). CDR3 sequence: CAWSGYRSTDTQYF. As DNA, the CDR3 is TGTGCCTGGAGTGGCTATCGGAGCACAGATACGCAGTATTTT.

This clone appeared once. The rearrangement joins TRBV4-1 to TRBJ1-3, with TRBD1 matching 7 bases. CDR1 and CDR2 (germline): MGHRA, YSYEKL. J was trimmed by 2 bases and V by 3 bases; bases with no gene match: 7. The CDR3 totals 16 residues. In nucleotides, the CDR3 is TGCGCCAGCAGCCAGGCTATACAGGGGACTGGAAACACCATATATTTT. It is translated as CASSQAIQGTGNTIYF.

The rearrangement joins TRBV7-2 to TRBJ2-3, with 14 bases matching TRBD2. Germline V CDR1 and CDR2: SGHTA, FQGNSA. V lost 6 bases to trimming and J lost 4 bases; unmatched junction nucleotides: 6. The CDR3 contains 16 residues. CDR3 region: CASRPPGLAGADTQYF. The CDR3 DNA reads TGTGCCAGCAGACCCCCGGGACTAGCGGGGGCAGATACGCAGTATTTT.

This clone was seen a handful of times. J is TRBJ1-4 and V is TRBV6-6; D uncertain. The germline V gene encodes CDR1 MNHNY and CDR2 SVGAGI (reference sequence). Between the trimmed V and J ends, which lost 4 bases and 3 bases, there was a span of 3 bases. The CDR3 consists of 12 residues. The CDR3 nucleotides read TGTGCCAGCAGTTGGCCTAATGAAAAACTGTTTTTT. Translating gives CASSWPNEKLFF.

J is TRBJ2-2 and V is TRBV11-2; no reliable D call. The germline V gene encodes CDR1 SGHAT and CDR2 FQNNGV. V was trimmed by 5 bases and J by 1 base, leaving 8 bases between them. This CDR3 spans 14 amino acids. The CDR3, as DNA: TGTGCCAGCAGCCCCCGTTTGAACACCGGGGAGCTGTTTTTT. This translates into CASSPRLNTGELFF. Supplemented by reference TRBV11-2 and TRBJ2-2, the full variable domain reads EAGVAQSPRYKIIEKRQSVAFWCNPISGHATLYWYQQILGQGPKLLIQFQNNGVVDDSQLPKDRFSAERLKGVDSTLKIQPAKLEDSAVYLCASSPRLNTGELFFGEGSRLTVL.